The rows below give T cell receptor beta chains drawn from one sample of a study of T cells in Graves' hyperthyroidism and ophthalmopathy. TCRdb re-called the multiplex PCR reads through MiXCR, storing one row per CDR3 protein. The repertoire consists of a few hundred thousand distinct CDR3 sequences, with around a sixth occurring once and the leading ten covering roughly 55%. The material sequenced was blood. These receptors were taken from a woman between 50 and 59 years old with Graves' hyperthyroidism. The CDR3 runs from the conserved cysteine through the conserved F or W. D genes are given only for firm matches. Clone size is given for some rows only: seen once, a few or many times, or a class if the clone is expanded.

length: 14; D: TRBD1; size: NA; V: TRBV28; J: TRBJ2-5; CDR3: CACSKQGYRETQYF; DNA: TGTGCCTGCAGTAAACAGGGGTATCGTGAGACCCAGTACTTC
length: 15; D: TRBD1; size: NA; V: TRBV18; J: TRBJ2-1; CDR3: CASSSTGTGFNEQFF; DNA: TGTGCCAGCTCATCTACCGGGACAGGATTCAATGAGCAGTTCTTC
length: 16; D: NA; size: many; V: TRBV11-2; J: TRBJ1-1; CDR3: CASSLVGPYLNTEAFF; DNA: TGTGCCAGCAGCTTAGTTGGGCCCTACCTGAACACTGAAGCTTTCTTT
length: 12; D: NA; size: many; V: TRBV18; J: TRBJ1-1; CDR3: CASSELNTEAFF; DNA: TGTGCCAGCTCAGAGCTGAACACTGAAGCTTTCTTT
length: 16; D: NA; size: NA; V: TRBV7-2; J: TRBJ1-3; CDR3: CASSFKGAGSGNTIYF; DNA: TGTGCCAGCAGCTTTAAAGGGGCCGGTTCTGGAAACACCATATATTTT
length: 14; D: NA; size: NA; V: TRBV15; J: TRBJ1-2; CDR3: CATSRDPAGYGYTF; DNA: TGTGCCACCAGCAGAGACCCGGCTGGCTATGGCTACACCTTC
length: 14; D: TRBD1; size: few; V: TRBV5-1; J: TRBJ2-5; CDR3: CASSSGQPSETQYF; DNA: TGCGCCAGCAGCTCGGGACAGCCAAGCGAGACCCAGTACTTC
length: 14; D: NA; size: many; V: TRBV27; J: TRBJ1-1; CDR3: CASSRGPENTEAFF; DNA: TGTGCCAGCAGCCGAGGGCCCGAGAACACTGAAGCTTTCTTT
length: 13; D: NA; size: NA; V: TRBV5-1; J: TRBJ2-5; CDR3: CASSGGRKETQYF; DNA: TGCGCCAGCAGCGGGGGACGAAAAGAGACCCAGTACTTC
length: 13; D: NA; size: many; V: TRBV2; J: TRBJ1-5; CDR3: CASNRGIDQPQHF; DNA: TGTGCCAGCAATAGGGGAATTGATCAGCCCCAGCATTTT
length: 15; D: NA; size: NA; V: TRBV29-1; J: TRBJ2-7; CDR3: CSVVIGQGSIYEQYF; DNA: TGCAGCGTGGTAATTGGGCAGGGAAGTATTTACGAGCAGTACTTC
length: 16; D: NA; size: NA; V: TRBV25-1; J: TRBJ2-5; CDR3: CASSASDSGIQETQYF; DNA: TGTGCCAGCAGTGCCTCGGACAGTGGGATACAAGAGACCCAGTACTTC
length: 14; D: NA; size: few; V: TRBV6-1; J: TRBJ1-4; CDR3: CASSVDRTGEKLFF; DNA: TGTGCCAGCAGTGTTGACAGGACGGGGGAAAAACTGTTTTTT
length: 16; D: NA; size: NA; V: TRBV5-5; J: TRBJ1-6; CDR3: CASSLAVRGANSPLHF; DNA: TGTGCCAGCAGCCTCGCGGTACGAGGGGCTAATTCACCCCTCCACTTT
length: 12; D: TRBD2; size: many; V: TRBV6-1; J: TRBJ2-7; CDR3: CASGLAYYEQYF; DNA: TGTGCCAGCGGACTAGCGTACTACGAGCAGTACTTC
length: 16; D: NA; size: many; V: TRBV12-3/TRBV12-4; J: TRBJ2-7; CDR3: CASSPADSRDPGEQYF; DNA: TGTGCCAGCAGTCCGGCAGATTCTAGGGACCCTGGCGAGCAGTACTTC
length: 13; D: NA; size: many; V: TRBV28; J: TRBJ2-5; CDR3: CASSMTSQETQYF; DNA: TGTGCCAGCAGTATGACCAGCCAAGAGACCCAGTACTTC
length: 16; D: NA; size: many; V: TRBV5-1; J: TRBJ2-1; CDR3: CASSLGGRGGRNEQFF; DNA: TGCGCCAGCAGCTTGGGAGGCAGGGGAGGACGCAATGAGCAGTTCTTC
length: 13; D: NA; size: NA; V: TRBV28; J: TRBJ1-2; CDR3: CASSPRGTYGYTF; DNA: TGTGCCAGCAGCCCCAGGGGCACGTATGGCTACACCTTC
length: 18; D: TRBD1; size: NA; V: TRBV9; J: TRBJ2-3; CDR3: CASMPHTRRQGSSDTQYF; DNA: TGTGCCAGCATGCCACACACACGTCGACAGGGGAGTTCGGATACGCAGTATTTT
length: 14; D: TRBD1; size: many; V: TRBV7-6; J: TRBJ2-7; CDR3: CASSLLTGDYEQYF; DNA: TGTGCCAGCAGCTTACTGACAGGGGACTACGAGCAGTACTTC
length: 15; D: TRBD2; size: many; V: TRBV15; J: TRBJ2-7; CDR3: CATSRDQLAGDEQYF; DNA: TGTGCCACCAGCAGAGATCAACTAGCGGGAGACGAGCAGTACTTC
length: 18; D: TRBD1; size: many; V: TRBV30; J: TRBJ1-5; CDR3: CAWSLGQGAFISNQPQHF; DNA: TGTGCCTGGAGCCTCGGACAGGGGGCCTTCATTAGCAATCAGCCCCAGCATTTT
length: 15; D: NA; size: NA; V: TRBV7-2; J: TRBJ1-2; CDR3: CASNRRGGLNYGYTF; DNA: TGTGCCAGCAACCGCCGGGGGGGTCTTAACTATGGCTACACCTTC
length: 14; D: TRBD1; size: many; V: TRBV15; J: TRBJ1-1; CDR3: CATSSRQGSDEAFF; DNA: TGTGCCACCAGCAGTCGACAGGGCTCCGATGAAGCTTTCTTT